This passage covers 18 T cell receptor beta chains from one sample sequenced in a study of blood T cell repertoires in COVID-19. This table comes from immunoSEQ multiplex PCR, and its TCRdb copy is limited to in-frame clones, with some not included. This table holds some 250,000 clones, roughly 80% found once. Source material: peripheral blood. The receptor source for this set is a woman aged 18-29 years with acute or convalescent COVID-19.

Here the CDR3 reads CAWSVSGQGPYQPQHF. CDR3 coding DNA: TGTGCCTGGAGTGTATCTGGACAGGGGCCTTATCAGCCCCAGCATTTT. The V and J genes are TRBV30 and TRBJ1-5; 9 nucleotides line up with TRBD1. The length of the CDR3 is 16 residues. The germline V gene has CDR1 GTSNPN and CDR2 SVGIG (reference sequence). The V segment lost 0 bases and the J segment 5 bases; nucleotides outside the gene matches: 8.

The chain has TRBV6-2 or TRBV6-3 and TRBJ1-6; 7 bases align to TRBD1. The V gene end was trimmed by 5 bases and the J gene end by 7 bases; junction bases not matched to a gene: 8. Germline V lookup: CDR1 MNHEY, CDR2 SVGEGT. The CDR3 runs to 15 residues. The DNA for the CDR3 is TGTGCCAGCAGTCCGCAGACAGGGAAAAATTCACCCCTCCACTTT. Protein product: CASSPQTGKNSPLHF.

V usage is TRBV6-2 or TRBV6-3 and J usage is TRBJ2-1, with 8 bases matching TRBD2. Germline CDR1 MNHEY, CDR2 SVGEGT. This CDR3 has 18 residues. V was clipped by 2 bases and J by 0 bases; unmatched bases: 9. This CDR3 is CASSYGRLAKSSYNEQFF. As DNA, the CDR3 is TGTGCCAGCAGTTACGGTCGACTAGCGAAAAGCTCCTACAATGAGCAGTTCTTC.

The V gene is TRBV7-8, the J gene TRBJ1-1; TRBD1 agrees at 10 bases. Trimming removed 3 bases from V and 6 bases from J; junction bases left unmatched: 7. The V gene's germline CDR1 is SGHVS and CDR2 FQNEAQ. The CDR3 runs to 15 residues. The CDR3 DNA is TGTGCCAGCAGCTTCCTGCCCGGGACAGGGGCTGAAGCTTTCTTT. Encoded protein: CASSFLPGTGAEAFF.

This clone appeared a few times. The rearrangement joins TRBV6-2 or TRBV6-3 to TRBJ2-7; 9 bases line up with TRBD2. The CDR3 totals 19 residues. Germline-derived CDR1 and CDR2 are MNHEY and SVGEGT. With V trimmed by 2 bases and J by 3 bases, 17 bases remained unmatched. CDR3 bases: TGTGCCAGCAGTTACCTTGGGGTTTTTACGGCGGGAGGGAACTACGAGCAGTACTTC. It yields the protein CASSYLGVFTAGGNYEQYF.

This chain uses TRBV27 with TRBJ2-3; D call uncertain. CDR1 is MNHEY and CDR2 is SMNVEV in the germline V gene (reference sequence). With 1 base removed from V and 0 bases from J, the gap between germline ends came to 8 bases. The CDR3 runs 15 residues. The CDR3 sequence: CASSLYGGSTDTQYF. In nucleotides, the CDR3 is TGTGCCAGCAGTTTATATGGCGGAAGCACAGATACGCAGTATTTT.

The CDR3: CASSPRLAGFYEQYF. In DNA, the CDR3 is TGTGCCAGCAGTCCCCGACTAGCGGGTTTCTACGAGCAGTACTTC. The chain has TRBV13 and TRBJ2-7, with 10 bases lining up with TRBD2. CDR1 and CDR2 (germline): PRHDT, FYEKMQ (reference sequence). The CDR3 spans 15 residues. The ends lost 6 bases at V and 3 bases at J; junction bases unmatched: 8. The whole variable domain, remainder taken from reference TRBV13 and TRBJ2-7, is AAGVIQSPRHLIKEKRETATLKCYPIPRHDTVYWYQQGPGQDPQFLISFYEKMQSDKGSIPDRFSAQQFSDYHSELNMSSLELGDSALYFCASSPRLAGFYEQYFGPGTRLTVT.

This clone was recorded only once. The rearrangement links TRBV11-2 to TRBJ1-2; 7 positions agree with TRBD1. Germline V gene lookup returns CDR1 SGHAT and CDR2 FQNNGV. J was trimmed by 0 bases and V by 6 bases; bases with no gene match: 10. This CDR3 comprises 16 residues. The CDR3 protein is CASRPVQGPTNYGYTF. The CDR3 coding sequence is TGTGCCAGCAGGCCTGTACAGGGGCCCACTAACTATGGCTACACCTTC. The entire variable domain, with the rest obtained from reference TRBV11-2 and TRBJ1-2, is as follows: EAGVAQSPRYKIIEKRQSVAFWCNPISGHATLYWYQQILGQGPKLLIQFQNNGVVDDSQLPKDRFSAERLKGVDSTLKIQPAKLEDSAVYLCASRPVQGPTNYGYTFGSGTRLTVV.

J is TRBJ2-7 and V is TRBV28; possible D gene TRBD2, 6 bases. This CDR3 contains 13 residues. Germline V gene data show CDR1 as MDHEN and CDR2 as SYDVKM. V lost 5 bases and J lost 9, with 17 bases in between. In DNA, the CDR3 is TGTGCCAGCAGTGATAGCGGACCCACCGTGCAGTACTTC. Translating it yields CASSDSGPTVQYF.

This chain joins TRBV6-5 and TRBJ1-6; no clear D. This CDR3 has 14 residues. Per germline, CDR1 MNHEY and CDR2 SVGAGI. The V gene lost 2 bases and the J gene lost 8 bases, with 10 bases spanning the gap. The CDR3 protein is CASSYGRSDSPLHF. The CDR3 DNA is TGTGCCAGCAGTTACGGCAGGTCGGATTCACCCCTCCACTTT.

This sequence joins TRBV7-2 and TRBJ2-5; 7 bases are a match to TRBD1. Germline V CDR1 and CDR2: SGHTA, FQGNSA. Unmatched junction bases numbered 11, after V lost 5 bases and J lost 5 bases. The CDR3 runs 15 residues. The CDR3 DNA reads TGTGCCAGCAGCGCCTCGACAGGGAATTGGGAGACCCAGTACTTC. The encoded protein is CASSASTGNWETQYF.

This rearrangement joins TRBV5-1 to TRBJ2-3; TRBD2 matches 10 bases. V dropped 1 base and J dropped 0; count of bases not matched to a gene: 2. CDR1 is SGHRS, CDR2 YFSETQ, per germline. CDR3 size: 16 residues. CDR3 bases: TGCGCCAGCAGCTTGAGCGGGAGGGCTAGCACAGATACGCAGTATTTT. It codes for CASSLSGRASTDTQYF.

The V gene is TRBV7-9, the J gene TRBJ2-7; 8 bases map to TRBD2. CDR3 size: 15 residues. Per the germline V gene, CDR1 is SEHNR and CDR2 is FQNEAQ (reference sequence). V shed 0 bases, J shed 5 bases, and the junction held 6 bases outside the gene matches. CDR3 nucleotides: TGTGCCAGCAGCTTAGCGAGCGGGAGCCTCCACGAGCAGTACTTC. This encodes CASSLASGSLHEQYF.

V usage is TRBV7-9 and J usage is TRBJ1-3; D gene unclear. Trimming pared 0 bases from V and 0 bases from J, leaving 6 bases between. The CDR3 runs to 15 residues. Germline CDR1 and CDR2: SEHNR and FQNEAQ (reference sequence). The CDR3 nucleotides read TGTGCCAGCAGCTTAGCCGAGGTCTCTGGAAACACCATATATTTT. Translation: CASSLAEVSGNTIYF.

V gene TRBV7-2 combines with J gene TRBJ2-5; D gene ambiguous. V lost 2 bases to trimming and J lost 1 base, with 17 bases between them. Germline V gene lookup returns CDR1 SGHTA and CDR2 FQGNSA. The CDR3 runs to 17 residues. The chain's CDR3 is CASSLRSNGPGQETQYF. For the CDR3, the DNA is TGTGCCAGCAGCTTAAGGTCGAATGGCCCAGGCCAAGAGACCCAGTACTTC.

V is TRBV6-6 and J is TRBJ1-1; D is possibly TRBD1 (5 bases). CDR3 length: 15 amino acids. The germline V gene encodes CDR1 MNHNY and CDR2 SVGAGI (reference sequence). V was shortened by 0 bases and J by 2 bases, with 10 bases between the two germline ends. The DNA of the CDR3 is TGTGCCAGCAGTTACTCTGGCAGGGATAACACTGAAGCTTTCTTT. It is translated as CASSYSGRDNTEAFF.

This chain uses TRBV5-1 with TRBJ1-2; 7 bases are a match to TRBD1. V was clipped by 3 bases and J by 4 bases; unmatched bases: 3. Germline CDR1 reads SGHRS; CDR2 reads YFSETQ. This CDR3 spans 13 amino acids. CDR3 nucleotides: TGCGCCAGCAGCTCCGGACAGGCCTATGGCTACACCTTC. Translated: CASSSGQAYGYTF.

This clone was counted between two and nine times. The CDR3 is CASSAQPIGLRYEQYF. The CDR3 bases are TGTGCCAGCAGCGCCCAGCCCATAGGACTTCGCTACGAGCAGTACTTC. The V call is TRBV7-8, the J call TRBJ2-7; D might be TRBD2 (5 bases). The ends were cut back, 5 bases at V and 3 bases at J, with 20 bases in the middle. Per germline, CDR1 SGHVS and CDR2 FQNEAQ. This CDR3 region has 16 residues.